The present T cell receptor beta chain was sequenced within a study of blood T cell repertoires in COVID-19. Study context: The cDNA or gDNA used as material had been derived from T cells, B-cell-depleted T cells, or PBMCs.

Only in-frame clones appear in the TCRdb table, and some are missing; sequencing was by immunoSEQ multiplex PCR. The sample yields 150,000 to 200,000 clones, less than 90% seen once. The sequencing input was peripheral blood. The clonotype originates from a man between 65 and 85 years old with active or convalescent COVID-19.

This chain's CDR3 is CASSPDRGNQPQHF. CDR3 coding DNA: TGTGCCAGCTCACCGGACAGGGGCAATCAGCCCCAGCATTTT. This sequence joins TRBV18 and TRBJ1-5; 8 bases are a match to TRBD1. V dropped 3 bases and J dropped 2; count of bases not matched to a gene: 0. The CDR3 contains 14 residues. Germline lookup yields CDR1 KGHSH and CDR2 LQKENI. The variable domain in full, completed from reference TRBV18 and TRBJ1-5, reads NAGVMQNPRHLVRRRGQEARLRCSPMKGHSHVYWYRQLPEEGLKFMVYLQKENIIDESGMPKERFSAEFPKEGPSILRIQQVVRGDSAAYFCASSPDRGNQPQHFGDGTRLSIL.